This T cell receptor (beta chain) is drawn from a study of blood T cell repertoires in COVID-19. For the study at large: Samples came from the United States, Italy and Spain, spanning acute and convalescent COVID-19.

In the source study's methods: Nucleated cell number was recorded as an estimate derived from reference gene primer amplification. The protocol was immunoSEQ multiplex PCR, while the TCRdb copy is restricted to in-frame clones and leaves out a portion. From that table come the V and J calls and clone size; the DNA was used to work out D and trimming. Here the sample spans under 300,000 clones, approximately 90% being singletons. Clinical history reported by participants formed the basis on which cohorts were assigned. Two consecutive negative NP/OP PCR tests, clearance, or resolved symptoms defined Cohort 3 recovery. The source of this sequence is a woman younger than 35 who had recovered from COVID-19. The sample taken for sequencing was PBMCs or T cells enriched from blood (not recorded which).

The DNA of the CDR3 is TGTGCCAGCAGCCAAGCGAGCACTAACTATGGCTACACCTTC. Its protein is CASSQASTNYGYTF. The chain couples TRBV14 to TRBJ1-2; D unclear. The CDR3 is 14 residues long. Looked up from germline, CDR1 is SGHDN and CDR2 is FVKESK. V was clipped by 1 base and J by 0 bases, with 6 bases between them.